The 31 T cell receptor beta chains in this list originate from one sample, sequenced in a study of blood T cell repertoires in COVID-19. The protocol was immunoSEQ multiplex PCR, while the TCRdb copy is restricted to in-frame clones and leaves out a portion. The data contain roughly 110,000 clones, about four fifths of them seen just once; the ten biggest clones take up approximately 4%. The specimen sequenced was peripheral blood. Source of these receptors: a human donor in a cohort sampled during active COVID-19.

This rearrangement joins TRBV27 to TRBJ1-5; D perhaps matches TRBD1 (5 bases). Trimming took off 6 bases at V and 7 bases at J, with 16 bases between the two ends. This CDR3 is 14 amino acids long. Germline V gene sequence: CDR1 MNHEY, CDR2 SMNVEV (reference sequence). Here the CDR3 reads CASSKGHLGQPQHF. CDR3 coding DNA: TGTGCCAGCAGCAAGGGGCACCTCGGGCAGCCCCAGCATTTT.

The chain is built from TRBV4-1 and TRBJ2-5, with a tentative D call TRBD2 (6 bases). V shed 4 bases and J shed 9 bases, with 36 bases lying between them. CDR1 is MGHRA and CDR2 is YSYEKL in the germline V gene. This CDR3 has 20 amino acids. In DNA form, the CDR3 reads TGCGCCAGCAGCCGCGGATACACCGGGGCTAGCGCCGCTTCGTCGGTGGCCCAGTACTTC. This codes for CASSRGYTGASAASSVAQYF.

This sequence joins TRBV18 and TRBJ1-1, with a tentative D call TRBD1 (5 bases). Trimming took off 1 base at V and 0 bases at J, with 6 bases between the two ends. The V gene's germline CDR1 is KGHSH and CDR2 LQKENI. The CDR3 loop spans 14 amino acids. Here the CDR3 reads CASSPRGLNTEAFF. Here the CDR3 DNA reads TGTGCCAGCTCACCACGGGGCCTGAACACTGAAGCTTTCTTT.

This chain connects TRBV28 to TRBJ1-2; D unclear. V lost 5 bases and J 7 bases, leaving 20 bases between the germline ends. This CDR3 has 15 amino acids. Germline V gene sequence: CDR1 MDHEN, CDR2 SYDVKM. CDR3 sequence: CASSGYEAPSVGYTF. The CDR3 DNA sequence: TGTGCCAGCAGTGGTTACGAGGCGCCTAGTGTTGGCTACACCTTC.

The J gene is TRBJ2-1, the V gene TRBV28; 9 bases are a match to TRBD2. Germline CDR1 MDHEN, CDR2 SYDVKM. The CDR3 has 16 residues. The ends lost 4 bases at V and 0 bases at J; junction bases unmatched: 4. The CDR3: CASSSSGTSSYNEQFF. Written as DNA, the CDR3 is TGTGCCAGCAGTTCTAGCGGGACGAGCTCCTACAATGAGCAGTTCTTC.

The chain couples TRBV5-5 to TRBJ1-5, with D tentatively TRBD1 (5 bases). The CDR3 totals 14 residues. Looked up from germline, CDR1 is SGHKS and CDR2 is YYEKEE (reference sequence). Between the trimmed V and J ends, which lost 4 bases and 6 bases, there was a span of 14 bases. In nucleotides, the CDR3 is TGTGCCAGCAGCCCAGGGTCGGGTCCTCAGCCCCAGCATTTT. It translates to CASSPGSGPQPQHF.

The gene calls are TRBV7-5 and TRBJ2-2; TRBD2, as called in the table, went unchecked against the DNA. TRBV7-5 is flagged as a pseudogene. CDR3 size: 16 residues. The CDR3: CARSLALAGPTGELFF. In DNA form, the CDR3 reads TGTGCCAGAAGCTTAGCGTTAGCGGGGCCCACCGGGGAGCTGTTTTTT.

The CDR3 here is CASSEEGIPLVNTIYF. In DNA form, the CDR3 reads TGTGCCAGCAGCGAAGAGGGAATACCCCTTGTAAACACCATATATTTT. The rearrangement joins TRBV9 to TRBJ1-3, with D uncertain. The CDR3 has 16 residues. Germline V gene sequence: CDR1 SGDLS, CDR2 YYNGEE. The V gene lost 3 bases and the J gene lost 6 bases, with 19 bases spanning the gap.

The chain joins TRBV19 to TRBJ1-1; the match to TRBD1 covers 8 bases. The V and J ends lost 1 base and 5 bases, in that order; junction bases with no gene match: 6. The V gene's germline CDR1 is LNHDA and CDR2 SQIVND (reference sequence). The CDR3 contains 15 residues. For the CDR3, the DNA is TGTGCCAGTAGTATAGGTACAGGGGGAGGAACTGAAGCTTTCTTT. Amino acids: CASSIGTGGGTEAFF.

This chain connects TRBV5-1 to TRBJ2-5, with TRBD2 matching 10 bases. V trimming: 5 bases; J trimming: 4 bases; junction bases outside the gene matches: 8. This CDR3 spans 15 amino acids. Per the germline V gene, CDR1 is SGHRS and CDR2 is YFSETQ. This chain's CDR3 is CASSSTSGTGETQYF. The CDR3 region has the DNA TGCGCCAGCAGTTCAACTAGCGGGACGGGAGAGACCCAGTACTTC.

The CDR3 sequence is CASSLGGRRWEQYF. The CDR3 region has the DNA TGTGCCAGCAGCTTAGGAGGGAGGAGATGGGAGCAGTACTTC. The chain employs TRBV7-6 and TRBJ2-7; weak D call: TRBD2 (6 bases). Germline values: CDR1 SGHVS, CDR2 FNYEAQ. V shed 1 base and J shed 7 bases, with 14 bases lying between them. The CDR3 spans 14 residues.

The V call is TRBV27, the J call TRBJ2-7; 12 bases align to TRBD1. This CDR3 region has 12 residues. From germline, CDR1 is MNHEY and CDR2 SMNVEV (reference sequence). V shed 6 bases, J shed 8 bases, and the junction held 2 bases outside the gene matches. The CDR3 reads CASRGTGGQQYV. In DNA form, the CDR3 reads TGTGCCAGCAGGGGGACAGGGGGCCAGCAGTACGTC.

The gene calls are TRBV4-1 and TRBJ1-4; a possible D gene is TRBD1 (6 bases). Germline V gene sequence: CDR1 MGHRA, CDR2 YSYEKL. There are 15 residues in the CDR3. V was trimmed by 0 bases and J by 4 bases, leaving 9 bases between them. The CDR3 DNA reads TGCGCCAGCAGCCAAGACCAGGGGTTTAATGAAAAACTGTTTTTT. Protein product: CASSQDQGFNEKLFF.

The chain is built from TRBV6-2 or TRBV6-3 and TRBJ2-1; 9 bases line up with TRBD2. V dropped 0 bases and J dropped 8; count of bases not matched to a gene: 8. Germline assignment: CDR1 MNHEY and CDR2 SVGEGT. The CDR3 is made up of 16 amino acids. The CDR3 loop reads CASSYSSSGSLDEQFF. Here the CDR3 DNA reads TGTGCCAGCAGTTACTCGAGTAGCGGGAGTCTCGATGAGCAGTTCTTC.

V gene TRBV30 combines with J gene TRBJ1-4, with D perhaps matching TRBD1 (6 bases). Germline lookup yields CDR1 GTSNPN and CDR2 SVGIG (reference sequence). Trimming took 4 bases from V and 5 from J, leaving 14 bases between them. There are 14 residues in the CDR3. This CDR3 reads CAWKKAGANEKLFF. For the CDR3, the DNA is TGTGCCTGGAAAAAGGCAGGGGCGAATGAAAAACTGTTTTTT. The full variable domain, with the rest looked up from reference TRBV30 and TRBJ1-4, is SQTIHQWPATLVQPVGSPLSLECTVEGTSNPNLYWYRQAAGRGLQLLFYSVGIGQISSEVPQNLSASRPQDRQFILSSKKLLLSDSGFYLCAWKKAGANEKLFFGSGTQLSVL.

The rearrangement links TRBV5-1 to TRBJ1-4; TRBD1 matches 9 bases. Germline V CDR1 and CDR2: SGHRS, YFSETQ. The CDR3 loop spans 17 amino acids. Trimming removed 0 bases from V and 3 bases from J; junction bases left unmatched: 6. The CDR3 region is CASSLGGTGGPNEKLFF. In nucleotides, the CDR3 is TGCGCCAGCAGCTTGGGGGGAACAGGGGGCCCTAATGAAAAACTGTTTTTT. Full variable domain (missing parts from reference TRBV5-1 and TRBJ1-4): KAGVTQTPRYLIKTRGQQVTLSCSPISGHRSVSWYQQTPGQGLQFLFEYFSETQRNKGNFPGRFSGRQFSNSRSEMNVSTLELGDSALYLCASSLGGTGGPNEKLFFGSGTQLSVL.

The genes are TRBV6-5 and TRBJ2-7; D call uncertain. This CDR3 is 15 amino acids long. Trimming took 6 bases from V and 3 from J, leaving 18 bases between them. Looked up from germline, CDR1 is MNHEY and CDR2 is SVGAGI. The CDR3 sequence: CASRLDPTTYYEQYF. CDR3 sequence (DNA): TGTGCCAGCAGACTCGACCCGACAACTTACTACGAGCAGTACTTC.

CDR3 sequence (DNA): TGTGCCAGCAGCCAAAGGTCAGCCGGCGGGAGTACGGGTACGCAGTATTTT. Encoded protein: CASSQRSAGGSTGTQYF. The V call is TRBV3-1 (or the pseudogene TRBV3-2), the J call TRBJ2-3, with TRBD2 matching 7 bases. CDR1 and CDR2 from the germline V gene are LGHDT and YNNKEL (reference sequence). The CDR3 sequence is 17 residues long. The V segment lost 2 bases and the J segment 8 bases; nucleotides outside the gene matches: 16.

The genes are TRBV19 and TRBJ1-5; D unresolved. Germline V gene data show CDR1 as LNHDA and CDR2 as SQIVND (reference sequence). This CDR3 comprises 15 residues. The germline V and J ends were trimmed by 7 bases and 6 bases, with 19 bases remaining between them. DNA for the CDR3: TGTGCCAGTACCGCGGGTTTGGGTTTGGGTCAGCCCCAGCATTTT. Its protein product is CASTAGLGLGQPQHF.

This rearrangement joins TRBV7-6 to TRBJ2-7, with 7 bases matching TRBD2. V trimming: 5 bases; J trimming: 0 bases; junction bases outside the gene matches: 10. The length of the CDR3 is 16 residues. The germline gives CDR1 SGHVS, CDR2 FNYEAQ. CDR3 DNA sequence: TGTGCCAGCAGCCCTGCGGCTAGCGGAATCTCCTACGAGCAGTACTTC. Protein: CASSPAASGISYEQYF.

This clone appeared a single time. V is TRBV7-2 and J is TRBJ1-5, with D perhaps matching TRBD1 (5 bases). The CDR3 extends over 16 amino acids. Germline lookup yields CDR1 SGHTA and CDR2 FQGNSA. V dropped 5 bases and J dropped 7 bases, with 21 bases sitting between them. In DNA, the CDR3 is TGTGCCAGCAGCAAATTCTTGGGTGGGGGGAGACAGCCCCAGCATTTT. It yields the protein CASSKFLGGGRQPQHF.

This clone was observed a handful of times. The V call is TRBV28, the J call TRBJ2-5, with 13 bases that match TRBD2. J was trimmed by 5 bases and V by 5 bases; bases with no gene match: 8. Per germline, CDR1 MDHEN and CDR2 SYDVKM. CDR3 length: 16 amino acids. CDR3 DNA: TGTGCCAGCAGTGCACTAGCGGGAGGGCCCGTGGAGACCCAGTACTTC. It is translated as CASSALAGGPVETQYF.

The genes are TRBV7-2 and TRBJ2-7; TRBD1 agrees at 7 bases. With V trimmed by 4 bases and J by 2 bases, 2 bases remained unmatched. This CDR3 spans 13 amino acids. CDR1 is SGHTA and CDR2 is FQGNSA in the germline V gene. CDR3 in amino acids: CASSSQGAYEQYF. The CDR3, as DNA: TGTGCCAGCAGCTCCCAGGGGGCCTACGAGCAGTACTTC.

The chain is built from TRBV5-1 and TRBJ2-1; TRBD1 might be the D (5 bases). CDR1 is SGHRS, CDR2 YFSETQ, per germline. V was shortened by 0 bases and J by 2 bases, with 12 bases between the two germline ends. CDR3 length equals 16 residues. The DNA of the CDR3 is TGCGCCAGCAGCTTGGGTTGGACACGCGCCTACAATGAGCAGTTCTTC. Amino acid sequence: CASSLGWTRAYNEQFF.

This chain joins TRBV4-2 and TRBJ2-7; 8 bases fit TRBD2. V shed 0 bases, J shed 0 bases, and the junction held 13 bases outside the gene matches. The CDR3 contains 19 residues. From germline, CDR1 is LGHNA and CDR2 YNFKEQ. This chain's CDR3 is CASSQDVNGDTSGSYEQYF. The CDR3 nucleotides are TGTGCCAGCAGCCAAGACGTGAATGGAGACACTAGCGGCTCCTACGAGCAGTACTTC.

This clone was counted a single time. The J gene is TRBJ1-5, the V gene TRBV6-5, with 8 bases aligning to TRBD1. The CDR3 runs 15 residues. V lost 6 bases to trimming and J lost 5 bases; unmatched junction nucleotides: 9. Germline lookup yields CDR1 MNHEY and CDR2 SVGAGI. The CDR3 DNA reads TGTGCCAGCAGCCAAGGACAGGGAGTATATCAGCCCCAGCATTTT. This encodes CASSQGQGVYQPQHF.

The gene calls are TRBV6-6 and TRBJ1-2, with 7 positions matching TRBD1. After removal of 6 bases from V and 8 bases from J, the junction contained 6 bases not matched to a gene. The CDR3 has 12 amino acids. CDR1 and CDR2 (germline): MNHNY, SVGAGI (reference sequence). The chain's CDR3 is CASSPDRVGYTF. The CDR3 region has the DNA TGTGCCAGCAGCCCCGACAGGGTGGGCTACACCTTC.

This clone was counted a few times. V gene TRBV5-1 combines with J gene TRBJ2-1, with 7 positions matching TRBD2. The length of the CDR3 is 13 residues. The germline CDR1 and CDR2 sequences are SGHRS and YFSETQ. Losses at the gene ends were 4 bases for V and 7 bases for J; bases not matched to a gene: 5. CDR3 residues: CASSRGSTNEQFF. The CDR3 coding sequence is TGCGCCAGCAGCCGCGGGAGTACGAATGAGCAGTTCTTC.

The chain carries TRBV5-5 and TRBJ2-5, with 12 bases identical to TRBD2. The trim removed 4 bases at V and 4 bases at J, leaving 8 bases unmatched. Per germline, CDR1 SGHKS and CDR2 YYEKEE (reference sequence). CDR3 size: 16 residues. Written as DNA, the CDR3 is TGTGCCAGCAGCAAAGGACTAGCGGGATCAGGAGAGACCCAGTACTTC. It codes for CASSKGLAGSGETQYF.

The J gene is TRBJ2-4, the V gene TRBV18; D is possibly TRBD2 (6 bases). Between the trimmed V and J ends, which lost 6 bases and 9 bases, there was a span of 18 bases. Germline CDR1 is KGHSH and CDR2 is LQKENI. CDR3 length: 14 amino acids. CDR3 amino acids: CASSSGTPSFIQYF. The CDR3 DNA follows: TGTGCCAGCTCCTCCGGGACTCCAAGCTTCATTCAGTACTTC.

J is TRBJ2-1 and V is TRBV7-8, with a tentative D call TRBD2 (6 bases). The germline V gene encodes CDR1 SGHVS and CDR2 FQNEAQ. The CDR3 consists of 13 residues. V lost 5 bases, J lost 5 bases, and 10 bases lay in between. CDR3 loop: CASSLLANNEQFF. The CDR3 bases are TGTGCCAGCAGCCTCCTAGCGAACAATGAGCAGTTCTTC.